This T cell receptor (beta chain) came from a study of cytomegalovirus exposure and HLA in healthy donors. The overall study: Previous work identified roughly 120 million unique TCR beta sequences from 200 million or so T cells. The study's early data release held tens of millions of unique TCRs from HLA-typed donors. Study conclusions and caveats: Later work showed greater clonal expansion in HLA-associated TCR beta chains than in equally common others. Earlier analysis looked at TCR beta V segments, and most were productive about 87% or about 30% of the time.

In its sample, this clone was seen a few times. Its specificity is unknown. PCR used 60 Vbeta primers and 13 Jbeta primers. Assay used: immunoSEQ multiplex PCR; TCRdb lists only in-frame clones, some missing. The data show around 120,000 clones, around two thirds seen once. The CDR3 runs 16 residues. The chain links TRBV21-1 to TRBJ1-4; the table names TRBD1, a call not compared with the DNA. TRBV21-1 is annotated as a pseudogene. Sample: PBMCs. The TCR comes from a man younger than 45 in good health and CMV-seropositive. The CDR3 protein is CASSLLAQGSREKLFF. The CDR3 DNA follows: TGTGCCAGCAGCCTCCTGGCCCAGGGAAGTCGTGAAAAACTGTTTTTT.